This TCR beta chain is from a study of blood T cell repertoires in COVID-19. Overall study: COVID-19 samples from acute and convalescent phases originated in the United States, Italy and Spain. PBMCs, B-cell-depleted T cells, or T cells provided the cDNA or gDNA that made up the material.

V was clipped by 0 bases and J by 0 bases, with 13 bases between them. The CDR3 totals 16 residues. Looked up from germline, CDR1 is SGHRS and CDR2 is YFSETQ. Per the original data handling: Nucleated cell counts were estimated from reference gene primer amplification. This table comes from immunoSEQ multiplex PCR, and its TCRdb copy is limited to in-frame clones, with some not included. The DNA was the basis for D and trimming; V, J and clone size are from that table. The sample contains some 54,000 clones, approximately 92% of which appear only once. This clonotype originated in a man aged 55 to 70 with acute or convalescent COVID-19. The sequenced sample consisted of peripheral blood. The chain links TRBV5-1 to TRBJ2-7, with D tentatively TRBD2 (6 bases). The CDR3: CASSLGGGISSYEQYF. Here the CDR3 DNA reads TGCGCCAGCAGCTTGGGAGGCGGGATAAGCTCCTACGAGCAGTACTTC.